This section outlines one T cell receptor (beta chain) sequence together with its context. The data belong to a study of CD8+CD57+ T cells in acquired aplastic anemia. TCR beta VDJ and CDR3 profiling used genomic DNA as template. TCRdb used MiXCR to reprocess the reads, holding one entry per CDR3 protein. The table includes under 200,000 distinct CDR3 sequences, 64% detected once. The ends were cut back, 3 bases at V and 8 bases at J, with 16 bases in the middle. The CDR3 has 14 residues. Germline CDR1 ENHRY, CDR2 SYGVKD. Source material: sorted CD4+, CD8+, or CD8+CD57+ T cells (not recorded which) from PBMCs. The sequence came from a human donor with severe aplastic anemia or a healthy control (not recorded which). The V gene is TRBV10-3, the J gene TRBJ1-2; D uncertain. CDR3 residues: CAISDAIAGAGYTF. Written as DNA, the CDR3 is TGTGCCATCAGTGATGCCATTGCAGGTGCGGGCTACACCTTC.